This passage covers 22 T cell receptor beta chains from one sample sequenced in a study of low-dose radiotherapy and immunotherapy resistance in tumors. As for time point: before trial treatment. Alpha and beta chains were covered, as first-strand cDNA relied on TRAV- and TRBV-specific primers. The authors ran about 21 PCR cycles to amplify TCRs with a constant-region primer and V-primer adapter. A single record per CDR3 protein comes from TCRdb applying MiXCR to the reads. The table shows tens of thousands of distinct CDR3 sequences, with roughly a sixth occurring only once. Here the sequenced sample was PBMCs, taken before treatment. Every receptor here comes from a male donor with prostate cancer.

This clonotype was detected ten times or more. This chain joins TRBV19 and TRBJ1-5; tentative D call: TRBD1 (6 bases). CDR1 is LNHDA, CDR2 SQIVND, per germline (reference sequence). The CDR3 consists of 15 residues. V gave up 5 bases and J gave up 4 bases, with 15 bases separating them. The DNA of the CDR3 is TGTGCCAGTAGTCCAGGAGGGGGGGCAAATCAGCCCCAGCATTTT. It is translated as CASSPGGGANQPQHF.

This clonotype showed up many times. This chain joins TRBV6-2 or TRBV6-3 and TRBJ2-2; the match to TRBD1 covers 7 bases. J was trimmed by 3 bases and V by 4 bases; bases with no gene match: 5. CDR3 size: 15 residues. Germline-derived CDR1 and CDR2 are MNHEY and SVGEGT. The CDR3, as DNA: TGTGCCAGCAGTTTCGGGACAGCCCACACCGGGGAGCTGTTTTTT. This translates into CASSFGTAHTGELFF.

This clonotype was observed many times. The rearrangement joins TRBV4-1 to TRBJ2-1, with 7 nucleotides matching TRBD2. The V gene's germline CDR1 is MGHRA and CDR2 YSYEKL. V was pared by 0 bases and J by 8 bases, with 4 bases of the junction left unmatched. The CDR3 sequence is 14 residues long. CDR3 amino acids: CASSQETSRDEQFF. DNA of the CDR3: TGCGCCAGCAGCCAAGAGACTAGCCGCGATGAGCAGTTCTTC.

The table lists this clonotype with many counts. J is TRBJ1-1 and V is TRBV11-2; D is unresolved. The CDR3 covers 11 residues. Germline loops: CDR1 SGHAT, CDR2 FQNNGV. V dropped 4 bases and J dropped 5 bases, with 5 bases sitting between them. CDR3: CASSSATEAFF. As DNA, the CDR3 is TGTGCCAGCAGCTCGGCAACTGAAGCTTTCTTT.

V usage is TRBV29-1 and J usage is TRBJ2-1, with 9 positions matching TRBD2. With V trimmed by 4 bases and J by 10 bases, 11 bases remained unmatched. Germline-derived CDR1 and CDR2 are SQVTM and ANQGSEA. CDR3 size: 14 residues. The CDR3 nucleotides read TGCAGCGTTGGGGAGGGCGGGGGGGCACGGGAGCAGTTCTTC. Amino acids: CSVGEGGGAREQFF.

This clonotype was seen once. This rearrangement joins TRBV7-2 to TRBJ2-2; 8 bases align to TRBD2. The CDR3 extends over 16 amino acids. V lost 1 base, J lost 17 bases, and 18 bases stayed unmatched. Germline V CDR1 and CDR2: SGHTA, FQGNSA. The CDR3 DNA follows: TGTGCCAGCAGCTTAGGCGGGGGGAACACCGGGGAGCTGTGTTTTTTT. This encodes CASSLGGGNTGELCFF.

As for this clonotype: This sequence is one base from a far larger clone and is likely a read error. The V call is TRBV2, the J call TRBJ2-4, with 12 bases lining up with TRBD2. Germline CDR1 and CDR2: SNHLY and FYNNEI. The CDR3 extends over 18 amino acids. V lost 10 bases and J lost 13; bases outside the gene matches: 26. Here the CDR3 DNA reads TGTGCCATCCACAGGGTTACTAGCGGGGGGAAATTTAGGGATGAGCAGTACTTC. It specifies CAIHRVTSGGKFRDEQYF.

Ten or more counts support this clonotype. The CDR3 reads CASSLWSYSNQPQHF. CDR3 nucleotide sequence: TGTGCCAGCAGTTTATGGAGCTATAGCAATCAGCCCCAGCATTTT. J is TRBJ1-5 and V is TRBV27, with D hard to call. The V gene's germline CDR1 is MNHEY and CDR2 SMNVEV (reference sequence). V was clipped by 1 base and J by 0 bases, with 7 bases between them. The CDR3 covers 15 residues.

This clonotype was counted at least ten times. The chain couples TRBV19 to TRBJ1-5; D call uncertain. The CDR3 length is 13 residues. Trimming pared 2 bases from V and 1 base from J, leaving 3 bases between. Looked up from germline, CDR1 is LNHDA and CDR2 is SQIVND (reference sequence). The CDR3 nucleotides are TGTGCCAGTAGTATAAGCAGCAATCAGCCCCAGCATTTT. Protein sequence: CASSISSNQPQHF.

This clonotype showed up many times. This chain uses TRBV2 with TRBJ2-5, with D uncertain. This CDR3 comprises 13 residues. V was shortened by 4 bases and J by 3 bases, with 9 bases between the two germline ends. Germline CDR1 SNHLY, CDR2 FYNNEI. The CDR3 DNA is TGTGCCAGCAGTGTCAATAATAAAGAGACCCAGTACTTC. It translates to CASSVNNKETQYF.

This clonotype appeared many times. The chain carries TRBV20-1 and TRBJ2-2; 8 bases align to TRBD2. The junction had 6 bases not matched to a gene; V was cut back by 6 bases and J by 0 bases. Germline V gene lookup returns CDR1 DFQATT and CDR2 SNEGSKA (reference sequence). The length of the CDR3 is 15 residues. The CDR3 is CSAPRSGANTGELFF. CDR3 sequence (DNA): TGCAGTGCCCCTCGTAGCGGGGCGAACACCGGGGAGCTGTTTTTT.

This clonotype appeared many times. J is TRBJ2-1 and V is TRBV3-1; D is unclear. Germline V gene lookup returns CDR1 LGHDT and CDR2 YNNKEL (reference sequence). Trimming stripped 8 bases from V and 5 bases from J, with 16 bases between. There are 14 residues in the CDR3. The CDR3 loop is CASSRTGRDNEQFF. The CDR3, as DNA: TGTGCCAGCTCCCGGACGGGCCGCGACAATGAGCAGTTCTTC.

CDR3 sequence (DNA): TGTGCCAGCAGTACCTGGGGGACAGCCCAAGAGACCCAGTACTTC. It is translated as CASSTWGTAQETQYF. The chain recombines TRBV12-3 or TRBV12-4 with TRBJ2-5, with 7 nucleotides matching TRBD1. Trimming at V came to 5 bases and at J to 1 base, leaving 7 bases not matched to a gene. The CDR3 is 15 residues long.

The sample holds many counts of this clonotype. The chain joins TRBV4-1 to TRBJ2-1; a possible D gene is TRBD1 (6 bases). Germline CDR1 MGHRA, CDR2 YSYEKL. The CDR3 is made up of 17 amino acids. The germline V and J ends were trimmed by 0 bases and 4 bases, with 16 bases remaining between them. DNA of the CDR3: TGCGCCAGCAGCCAAGATCCGGGGCAGGGGTCTTACAATGAGCAGTTCTTC. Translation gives CASSQDPGQGSYNEQFF.

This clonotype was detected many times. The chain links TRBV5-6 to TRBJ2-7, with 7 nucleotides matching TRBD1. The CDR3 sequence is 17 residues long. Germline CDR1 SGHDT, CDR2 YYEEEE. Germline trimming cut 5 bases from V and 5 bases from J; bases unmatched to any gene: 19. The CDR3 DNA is TGTGCCAGCAGGCTACGGGACAGCACTACCAGGAAAAACGAGCAGTACTTC. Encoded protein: CASRLRDSTTRKNEQYF.

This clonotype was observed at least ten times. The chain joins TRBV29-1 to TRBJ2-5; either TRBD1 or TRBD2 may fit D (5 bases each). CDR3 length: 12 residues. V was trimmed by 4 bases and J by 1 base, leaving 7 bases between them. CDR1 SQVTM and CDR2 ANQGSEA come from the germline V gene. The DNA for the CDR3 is TGCAGCGTTGGGGACCGCCAAGAGACCCAGTACTTC. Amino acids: CSVGDRQETQYF. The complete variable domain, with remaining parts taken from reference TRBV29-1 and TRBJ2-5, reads SAVISQKPSRDICQRGTSLTIQCQVDSQVTMMFWYRQQPGQSLTLIATANQGSEATYESGFVIDKFPISRPNLTFSTLTVSNMSPEDSSIYLCSVGDRQETQYFGPGTRLLVL.

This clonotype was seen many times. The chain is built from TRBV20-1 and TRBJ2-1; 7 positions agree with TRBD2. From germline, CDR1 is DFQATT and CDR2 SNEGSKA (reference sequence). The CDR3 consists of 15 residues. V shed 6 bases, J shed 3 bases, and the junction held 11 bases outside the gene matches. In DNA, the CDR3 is TGCAGTGCCAGAAGGGGCGGGGGTGTCTACAATGAGCAGTTCTTC. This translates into CSARRGGGVYNEQFF.

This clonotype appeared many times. The CDR3: CASSLGDRGGNSPLHF. The CDR3 nucleotides are TGTGCCAGCAGCTTAGGGGACAGGGGCGGTAATTCACCCCTCCACTTT. V gene TRBV11-2 combines with J gene TRBJ1-6, with TRBD1 identical over 10 bases. This CDR3 spans 16 amino acids. J lost 6 bases, V lost 1 base, and 3 bases had no gene match. CDR1 is SGHAT and CDR2 is FQNNGV in the germline V gene.

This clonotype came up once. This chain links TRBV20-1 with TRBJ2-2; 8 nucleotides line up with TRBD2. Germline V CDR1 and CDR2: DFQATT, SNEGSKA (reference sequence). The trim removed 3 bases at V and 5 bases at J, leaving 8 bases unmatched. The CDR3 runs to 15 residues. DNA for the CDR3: TGCAGTGCTAGCGGTCGGCGGGGGGCGACCGGGGAGCTGTTTTTT. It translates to CSASGRRGATGELFF.

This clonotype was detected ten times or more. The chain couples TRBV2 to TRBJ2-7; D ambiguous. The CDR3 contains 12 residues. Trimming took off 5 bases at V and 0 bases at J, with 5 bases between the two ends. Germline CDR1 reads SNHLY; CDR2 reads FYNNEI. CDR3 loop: CASSTDSYEQYF. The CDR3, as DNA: TGTGCCAGCAGTACCGACTCCTACGAGCAGTACTTC.

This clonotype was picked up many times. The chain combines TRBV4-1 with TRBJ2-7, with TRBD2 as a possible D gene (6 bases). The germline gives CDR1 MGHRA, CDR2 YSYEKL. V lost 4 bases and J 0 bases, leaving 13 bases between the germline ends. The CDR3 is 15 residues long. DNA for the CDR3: TGCGCCAGCAGCCCAAGGGCGGGAAGCTCCTACGAGCAGTACTTC. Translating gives CASSPRAGSSYEQYF.

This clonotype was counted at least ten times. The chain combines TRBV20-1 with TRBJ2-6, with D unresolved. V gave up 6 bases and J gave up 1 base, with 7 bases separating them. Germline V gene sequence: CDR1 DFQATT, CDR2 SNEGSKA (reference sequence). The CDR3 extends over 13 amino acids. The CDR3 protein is CSASPSGANVLTF. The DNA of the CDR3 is TGCAGTGCCTCTCCATCTGGGGCCAACGTCCTGACTTTC.